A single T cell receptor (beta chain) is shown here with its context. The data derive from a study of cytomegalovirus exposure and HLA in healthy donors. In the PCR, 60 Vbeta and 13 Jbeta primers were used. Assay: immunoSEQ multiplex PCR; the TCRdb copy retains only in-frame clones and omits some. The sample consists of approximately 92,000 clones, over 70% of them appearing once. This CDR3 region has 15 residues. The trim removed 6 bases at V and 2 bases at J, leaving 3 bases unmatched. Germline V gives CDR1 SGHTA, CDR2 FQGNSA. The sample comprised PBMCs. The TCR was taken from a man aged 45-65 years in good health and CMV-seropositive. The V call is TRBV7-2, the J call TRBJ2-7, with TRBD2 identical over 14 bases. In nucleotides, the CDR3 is TGTGCCAGCAGGGCGACTAGCGGGGGGGCCTACGAGCAGTACTTC. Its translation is CASRATSGGAYEQYF.